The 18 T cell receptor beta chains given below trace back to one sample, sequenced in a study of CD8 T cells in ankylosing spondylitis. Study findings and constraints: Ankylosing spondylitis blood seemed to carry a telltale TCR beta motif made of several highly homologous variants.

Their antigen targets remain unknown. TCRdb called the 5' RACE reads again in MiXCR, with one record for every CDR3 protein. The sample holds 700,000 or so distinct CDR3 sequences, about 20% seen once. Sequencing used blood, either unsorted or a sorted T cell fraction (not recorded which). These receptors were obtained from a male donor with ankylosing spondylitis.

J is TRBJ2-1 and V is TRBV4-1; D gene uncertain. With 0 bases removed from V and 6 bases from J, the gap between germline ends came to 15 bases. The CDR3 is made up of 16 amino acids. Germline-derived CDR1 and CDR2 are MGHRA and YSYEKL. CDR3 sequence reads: CASSQEGRARVNEQFF. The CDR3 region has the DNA TGCGCCAGCAGCCAAGAAGGAAGAGCCCGGGTCAATGAGCAGTTCTTC.

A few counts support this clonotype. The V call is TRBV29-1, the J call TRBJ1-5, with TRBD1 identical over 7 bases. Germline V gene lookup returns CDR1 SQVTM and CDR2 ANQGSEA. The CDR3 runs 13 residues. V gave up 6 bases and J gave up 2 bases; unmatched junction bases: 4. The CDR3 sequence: CSVPGTGNQPQHF. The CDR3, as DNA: TGCAGCGTGCCAGGGACAGGCAATCAGCCCCAGCATTTT. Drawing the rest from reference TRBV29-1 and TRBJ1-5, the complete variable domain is SAVISQKPSRDICQRGTSLTIQCQVDSQVTMMFWYRQQPGQSLTLIATANQGSEATYESGFVIDKFPISRPNLTFSTLTVSNMSPEDSSIYLCSVPGTGNQPQHFGDGTRLSIL.

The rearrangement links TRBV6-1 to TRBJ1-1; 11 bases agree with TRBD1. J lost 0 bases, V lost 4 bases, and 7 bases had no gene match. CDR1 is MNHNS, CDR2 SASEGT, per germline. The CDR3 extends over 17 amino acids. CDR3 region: CASSGTDRGRMNTEAFF. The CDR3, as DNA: TGTGCCAGCAGTGGGACGGACAGGGGGCGGATGAACACTGAAGCTTTCTTT.

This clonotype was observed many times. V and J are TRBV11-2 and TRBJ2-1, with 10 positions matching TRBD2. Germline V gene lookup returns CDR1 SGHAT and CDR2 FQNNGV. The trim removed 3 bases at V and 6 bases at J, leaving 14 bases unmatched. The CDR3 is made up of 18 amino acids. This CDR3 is CASSFLGLAALYGNEQFF. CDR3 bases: TGTGCCAGCAGCTTCCTCGGACTAGCGGCCCTGTACGGCAATGAGCAGTTCTTC.

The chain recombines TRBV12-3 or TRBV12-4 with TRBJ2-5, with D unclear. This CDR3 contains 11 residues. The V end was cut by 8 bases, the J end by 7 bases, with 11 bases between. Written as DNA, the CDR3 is TGTGCCAGCGCCCCCGACGGGACCCAGTACTTC. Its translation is CASAPDGTQYF.

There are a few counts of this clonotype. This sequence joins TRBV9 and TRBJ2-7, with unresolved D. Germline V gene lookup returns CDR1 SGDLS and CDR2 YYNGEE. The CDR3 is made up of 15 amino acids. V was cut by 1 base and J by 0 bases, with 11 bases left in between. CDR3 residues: CASSVLAVSSYEQYF. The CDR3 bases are TGTGCCAGCAGCGTATTGGCGGTCAGCTCCTACGAGCAGTACTTC.

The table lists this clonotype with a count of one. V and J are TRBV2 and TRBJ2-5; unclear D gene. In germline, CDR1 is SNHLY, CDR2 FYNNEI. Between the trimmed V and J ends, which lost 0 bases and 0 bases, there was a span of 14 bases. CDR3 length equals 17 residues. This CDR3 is CASSEAYPLADQETQYF. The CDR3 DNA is TGTGCCAGCAGTGAAGCTTATCCCTTGGCGGACCAAGAGACCCAGTACTTC.

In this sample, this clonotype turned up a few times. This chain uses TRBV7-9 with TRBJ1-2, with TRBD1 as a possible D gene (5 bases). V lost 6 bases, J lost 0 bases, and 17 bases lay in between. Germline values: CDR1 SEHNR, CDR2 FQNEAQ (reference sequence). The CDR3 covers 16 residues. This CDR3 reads CASSWGESHANYGYTF. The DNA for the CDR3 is TGTGCCAGCAGTTGGGGGGAGAGCCATGCTAACTATGGCTACACCTTC.

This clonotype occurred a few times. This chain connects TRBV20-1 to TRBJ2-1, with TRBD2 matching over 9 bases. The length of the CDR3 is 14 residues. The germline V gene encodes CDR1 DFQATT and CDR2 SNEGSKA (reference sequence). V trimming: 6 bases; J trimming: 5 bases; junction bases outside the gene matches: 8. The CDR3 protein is CSAAAGGDHNEQFF. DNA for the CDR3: TGCAGTGCGGCAGCGGGGGGAGACCACAATGAGCAGTTCTTC.

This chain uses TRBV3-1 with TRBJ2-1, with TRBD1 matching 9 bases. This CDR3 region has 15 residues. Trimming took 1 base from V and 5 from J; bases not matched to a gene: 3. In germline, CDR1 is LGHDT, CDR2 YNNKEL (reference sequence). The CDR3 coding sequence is TGTGCCAGCAGCCAAGTGACAGGGGGGGACAATGAGCAGTTCTTC. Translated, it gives CASSQVTGGDNEQFF.

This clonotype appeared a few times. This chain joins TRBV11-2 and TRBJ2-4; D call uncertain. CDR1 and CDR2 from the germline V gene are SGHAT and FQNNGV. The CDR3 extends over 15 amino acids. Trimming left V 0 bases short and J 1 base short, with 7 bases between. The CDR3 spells CASSLEGFAKNIQYF. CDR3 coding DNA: TGTGCCAGCAGCTTAGAAGGATTTGCCAAAAACATTCAGTACTTC. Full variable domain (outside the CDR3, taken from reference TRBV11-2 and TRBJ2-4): EAGVAQSPRYKIIEKRQSVAFWCNPISGHATLYWYQQILGQGPKLLIQFQNNGVVDDSQLPKDRFSAERLKGVDSTLKIQPAKLEDSAVYLCASSLEGFAKNIQYFGAGTRLSVL.

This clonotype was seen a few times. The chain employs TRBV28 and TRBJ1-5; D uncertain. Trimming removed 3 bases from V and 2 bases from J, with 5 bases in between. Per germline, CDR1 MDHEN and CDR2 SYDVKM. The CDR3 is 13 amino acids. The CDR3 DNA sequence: TGTGCCAGCAGTTTCCCTGGCAATCAGCCCCAGCATTTT. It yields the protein CASSFPGNQPQHF.

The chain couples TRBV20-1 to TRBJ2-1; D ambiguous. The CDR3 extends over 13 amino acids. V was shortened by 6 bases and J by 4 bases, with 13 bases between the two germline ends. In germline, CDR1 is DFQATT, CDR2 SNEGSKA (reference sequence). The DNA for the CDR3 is TGCAGTGCCAGACCTATTGGATACAATGAGCAGTTCTTC. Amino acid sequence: CSARPIGYNEQFF.

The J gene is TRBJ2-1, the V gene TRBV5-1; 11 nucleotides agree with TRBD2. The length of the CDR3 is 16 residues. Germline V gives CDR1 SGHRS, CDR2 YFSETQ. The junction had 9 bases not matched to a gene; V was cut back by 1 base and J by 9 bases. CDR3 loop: CASSLKLAGEPPEQFF. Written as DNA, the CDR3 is TGCGCCAGCAGCTTGAAACTAGCGGGGGAGCCGCCTGAGCAGTTCTTC.

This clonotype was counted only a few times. The CDR3 nucleotides are TGTGCCAGCAGCCCAGTATTGGGTCCCTACAATGAGCAGTTCTTC. Amino acids: CASSPVLGPYNEQFF. The chain couples TRBV7-6 to TRBJ2-1, with unresolved D. The CDR3 runs to 15 residues. Germline CDR1 is SGHVS and CDR2 is FNYEAQ. Between the trimmed V and J ends, which lost 5 bases and 2 bases, there was a span of 13 bases.

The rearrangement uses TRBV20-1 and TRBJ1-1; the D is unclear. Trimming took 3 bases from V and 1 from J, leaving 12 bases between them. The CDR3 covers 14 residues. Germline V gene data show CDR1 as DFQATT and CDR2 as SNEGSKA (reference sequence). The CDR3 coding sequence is TGCAGTGCTAGGTCCCAGGCAGGGAACACTGAAGCTTTCTTT. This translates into CSARSQAGNTEAFF.

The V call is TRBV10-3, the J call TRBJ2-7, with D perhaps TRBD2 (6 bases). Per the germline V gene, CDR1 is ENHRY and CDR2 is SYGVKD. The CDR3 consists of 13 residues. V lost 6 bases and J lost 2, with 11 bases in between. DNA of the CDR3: TGTGCCATCAGAGACGGGGGAGCCTACGAGCAGTACTTC. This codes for CAIRDGGAYEQYF.

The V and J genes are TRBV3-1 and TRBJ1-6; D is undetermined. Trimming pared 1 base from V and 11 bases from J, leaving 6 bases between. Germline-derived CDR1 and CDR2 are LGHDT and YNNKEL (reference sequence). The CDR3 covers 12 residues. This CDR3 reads CASSQAVTPLHF. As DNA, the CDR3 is TGTGCCAGCAGCCAAGCGGTGACACCCCTCCACTTT.